These 21 T cell receptor beta chains share one sample of origin, sequenced in a study of shared clonotypes between healthy human individuals (dated by TCRdb to between 2020 and 2021). The library was obtained by the immunoSEQ multiplex PCR assay. Sourced from immuneACCESS, this table was stored by TCRdb with only in-frame sequences that have V and J called. A share of the clones is absent; for the studies checked, an unresolved V gene accounts for under half, and the remainder has no known explanation. This sample has roughly 200,000 clones in its table, and approximately 62% of those were observed once. The ten largest clones take up less than 11% of the sample. The specimen was memory CD4+ T cells sorted from blood. Explained via the paper, the cell subset or site label denotes: CD45RA-negative fraction. These receptors were taken from a man younger than 40 in good health.

The sample holds a few counts of this clone. The rearrangement joins TRBV28 to TRBJ2-6; TRBD1 is a possible D gene (6 bases). Germline values: CDR1 MDHEN, CDR2 SYDVKM. V was cut by 0 bases and J by 3 bases, with 9 bases left in between. This CDR3 comprises 16 residues. The CDR3, as DNA: TGTGCCAGCAGTTTATGGGACAGCGTTGGGGCCAACGTCCTGACTTTC. Translating gives CASSLWDSVGANVLTF.

The J gene is TRBJ2-1, the V gene TRBV15, with D unclear. The CDR3 has 14 amino acids. CDR1 LNHNV and CDR2 YYDKDF come from the germline V gene (reference sequence). Trimming pared 1 base from V and 8 bases from J, leaving 12 bases between. This chain's CDR3 is CATSRGNRQDEQFF. The CDR3 bases are TGTGCCACCAGCAGAGGAAATCGGCAGGATGAGCAGTTCTTC.

This chain joins TRBV7-2 and TRBJ2-1; tentative D call: TRBD1 (5 bases). V lost 7 bases and J 7 bases, leaving 14 bases between the germline ends. From germline, CDR1 is SGHTA and CDR2 FQGNSA. The length of the CDR3 is 13 residues. The CDR3 spells CASTKGKGNEQFF. Written as DNA, the CDR3 is TGTGCCAGCACCAAGGGGAAGGGGAATGAGCAGTTCTTC.

The table lists this clone with a count of one. The chain is built from TRBV10-3 and TRBJ2-2; 10 positions agree with TRBD1. CDR1 and CDR2 (germline): ENHRY, SYGVKD. The CDR3 is 18 residues long. Trimming at V came to 3 bases and at J to 2 bases, leaving 9 bases not matched to a gene. This CDR3 is CAISDVSGQGINTGELFF. CDR3 sequence (DNA): TGTGCCATCAGTGATGTTTCGGGACAGGGGATCAACACCGGGGAGCTGTTTTTT.

The chain joins TRBV15 to TRBJ1-5; D gene unclear. The germline V gene has CDR1 LNHNV and CDR2 YYDKDF (reference sequence). V dropped 9 bases and J dropped 3 bases, with 15 bases sitting between them. The CDR3 consists of 14 residues. As DNA, the CDR3 is TGTGCCACTTCGGTCAGGACCTACAATCAGCCCCAGCATTTT. It codes for CATSVRTYNQPQHF.

The CDR3 DNA reads TGTGCCAGCAGCTTTGGTTCGAATAACCCTTTTCGAAACGAGCAGTACTTC. It yields the protein CASSFGSNNPFRNEQYF. The chain is built from TRBV7-8 and TRBJ2-7; D not resolved. The CDR3 consists of 17 residues. Germline lookup yields CDR1 SGHVS and CDR2 FQNEAQ. Trimming stripped 3 bases from V and 5 bases from J, with 23 bases between.

V is TRBV6-5 and J is TRBJ2-2; no clear D. The V gene lost 6 bases and the J gene lost 2 bases, with 10 bases spanning the gap. There are 14 residues in the CDR3. Germline V CDR1 and CDR2: MNHEY, SVGAGI. Here the CDR3 reads CASRTASNTGELFF. The CDR3 nucleotides read TGTGCCAGCAGAACAGCCTCCAACACCGGGGAGCTGTTTTTT.

This clone was seen a few times. This sequence joins TRBV18 and TRBJ2-6; D uncertain. With 5 bases removed from V and 0 bases from J, the gap between germline ends came to 14 bases. Germline V CDR1 and CDR2: KGHSH, LQKENI. The CDR3 length is 17 residues. The CDR3 region has the DNA TGTGCCAGCTCAGTCAGTGGACCGAACTCTGGGGCCAACGTCCTGACTTTC. It is translated as CASSVSGPNSGANVLTF.

V gene TRBV18 combines with J gene TRBJ2-2; D is unclear. Between the trimmed V and J ends, which lost 0 bases and 5 bases, there was a span of 4 bases. The CDR3 runs to 13 residues. Germline values: CDR1 KGHSH, CDR2 LQKENI. CDR3 DNA: TGTGCCAGCTCACCACCCGCTACCGGGGAGCTGTTTTTT. It translates to CASSPPATGELFF.

In the case of this clone: The sample contains more than one DNA sequence encoding this CDR3. The chain couples TRBV29-1 to TRBJ1-1, with D tentatively TRBD1 (5 bases). The CDR3 runs 14 residues. The germline V gene encodes CDR1 SQVTM and CDR2 ANQGSEA. V lost 4 bases to trimming and J lost 0 bases, with 12 bases between them. CDR3 bases: TGCAGCGTTGGACAGCTAAATATGAACACTGAAGCTTTCTTT. Translating gives CSVGQLNMNTEAFF. Using reference TRBV29-1 and TRBJ1-1 for the parts outside the CDR3, the full variable domain is SAVISQKPSRDICQRGTSLTIQCQVDSQVTMMFWYRQQPGQSLTLIATANQGSEATYESGFVIDKFPISRPNLTFSTLTVSNMSPEDSSIYLCSVGQLNMNTEAFFGQGTRLTVV.

This clone was counted between two and nine times. The chain has TRBV6-5 and TRBJ1-2, with D possibly matching TRBD1 (6 bases). The CDR3 has 14 amino acids. The germline CDR1 and CDR2 sequences are MNHEY and SVGAGI. Trimming took 6 bases from V and 6 from J, leaving 17 bases between them. The CDR3 protein is CASSQQGGFDGYTF. CDR3 coding DNA: TGTGCCAGCAGCCAACAGGGTGGGTTTGATGGCTACACCTTC.

The rearrangement joins TRBV5-6 to TRBJ2-4; D gene uncertain. CDR1 is SGHDT and CDR2 is YYEEEE in the germline V gene. The CDR3 runs 14 residues. V was trimmed by 1 base and J by 0 bases, leaving 5 bases between them. This CDR3 reads CASSLTVAKNIQYF. Written as DNA, the CDR3 is TGTGCCAGCAGCTTGACGGTAGCCAAAAACATTCAGTACTTC.

The CDR3 reads CASRIAGGRFTDTQYF. The CDR3 DNA reads as TGCGCCAGCAGAATAGCGGGAGGCCGTTTCACAGATACGCAGTATTTT. V gene TRBV10-2 combines with J gene TRBJ2-3; TRBD2 agrees at 10 bases. Germline V lookup: CDR1 WSHSY, CDR2 SAAADI. With V trimmed by 6 bases and J by 2 bases, 8 bases remained unmatched. The CDR3 extends over 16 amino acids.

This clone came up a few times. This chain joins TRBV6-5 and TRBJ2-7; D possibly corresponds to TRBD2 (5 bases). The germline V gene encodes CDR1 MNHEY and CDR2 SVGAGI. The CDR3 totals 14 residues. Trimming pared 4 bases from V and 2 bases from J, leaving 12 bases between. The CDR3 loop is CASSSLTRPYEQYF. CDR3 DNA sequence: TGTGCCAGCAGTTCGCTCACTAGGCCCTACGAGCAGTACTTC.

The chain links TRBV18 to TRBJ1-4, with unresolved D. CDR1 is KGHSH, CDR2 LQKENI, per germline. Trimming left V 8 bases short and J 5 bases short, with 6 bases between. The CDR3 runs 11 residues. This CDR3 is CASEGNEKLFF. The CDR3 nucleotides are TGTGCCAGCGAAGGGAATGAAAAACTGTTTTTT.

The chain is built from TRBV4-1 and TRBJ2-1, with 7 bases identical to TRBD2. V gave up 4 bases and J gave up 4 bases; unmatched junction bases: 1. The CDR3 length is 13 residues. The germline V gene has CDR1 MGHRA and CDR2 YSYEKL. The CDR3 DNA is TGCGCCAGCAGCCGGGACTATTACAATGAGCAGTTCTTC. It encodes CASSRDYYNEQFF.

In its sample, this clone was seen once. J is TRBJ2-1 and V is TRBV5-4, with 7 bases identical to TRBD1. V trimming: 3 bases; J trimming: 1 base; junction bases outside the gene matches: 7. This CDR3 has 16 amino acids. CDR1 SGHNT and CDR2 YYREEE come from the germline V gene (reference sequence). The CDR3 region is CASSSWGQLSYNEQFF. The CDR3 nucleotides read TGTGCCAGCAGCTCCTGGGGACAGTTATCCTACAATGAGCAGTTCTTC.

The V call is TRBV15, the J call TRBJ2-2; D remains ambiguous. V was pared by 0 bases and J by 3 bases, with 11 bases between. There are 16 residues in the CDR3. Per the germline V gene, CDR1 is LNHNV and CDR2 is YYDKDF (reference sequence). CDR3 region: CATSREVGIDTGELFF. CDR3 DNA: TGTGCCACCAGCAGAGAAGTGGGGATAGACACCGGGGAGCTGTTTTTT. Complete variable domain (other parts from reference TRBV15 and TRBJ2-2): DAMVIQNPRYQVTQFGKPVTLSCSQTLNHNVMYWYQQKSSQAPKLLFHYYDKDFNNEADTPDNFQSRRPNTSFCFLDIRSPGLGDTAMYLCATSREVGIDTGELFFGEGSRLTVL.

Worth noting for this clone: Other DNA sequences from this sample encode an identical CDR3 as well. V and J are TRBV2 and TRBJ2-1; TRBD1 matches at 7 bases. The CDR3 has 16 amino acids. Germline V gene sequence: CDR1 SNHLY, CDR2 FYNNEI. V lost 1 base and J lost 4; bases outside the gene matches: 7. The DNA of the CDR3 is TGTGCCAGCAGTGAAGTCCGGGACAGCTATTACAATGAGCAGTTCTTC. This gives the protein CASSEVRDSYYNEQFF.

This clone occurred many times. The chain has TRBV4-2 and TRBJ1-2; D ambiguous. Trimming removed 5 bases at V and 4 bases at J, with 14 bases between. The CDR3 has 14 residues. Germline CDR1 reads LGHNA; CDR2 reads YNFKEQ. CDR3 region: CASSTMTAFYGYTF. CDR3 DNA sequence: TGTGCCAGCAGCACAATGACGGCCTTCTATGGCTACACCTTC.

V is TRBV5-1 and J is TRBJ2-7; 10 bases line up with TRBD1. Germline loops: CDR1 SGHRS, CDR2 YFSETQ. V shed 4 bases and J 5 bases; nucleotides not matched to a gene: 9. The CDR3 covers 15 residues. The CDR3 nucleotides are TGCGCCAGCAGCACCTGGACAGGGGGGAGGGACGAGCAGTACTTC. This sequence encodes CASSTWTGGRDEQYF.